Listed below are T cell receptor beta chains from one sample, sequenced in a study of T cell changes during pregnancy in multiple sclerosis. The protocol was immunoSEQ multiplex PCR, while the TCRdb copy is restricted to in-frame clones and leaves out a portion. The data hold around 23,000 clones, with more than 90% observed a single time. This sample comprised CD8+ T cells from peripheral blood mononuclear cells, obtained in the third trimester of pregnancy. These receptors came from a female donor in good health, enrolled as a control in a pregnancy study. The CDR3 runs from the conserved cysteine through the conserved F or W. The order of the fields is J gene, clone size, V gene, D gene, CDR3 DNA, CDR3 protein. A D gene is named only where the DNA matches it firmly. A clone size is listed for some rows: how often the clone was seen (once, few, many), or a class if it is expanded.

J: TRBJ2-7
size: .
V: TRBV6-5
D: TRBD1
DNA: TGTGCCAGCAGCCACACAGGGGACTACGAGCAGTACTTC
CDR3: CASSHTGDYEQYF

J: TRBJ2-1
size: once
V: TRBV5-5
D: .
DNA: TGTGCCAGCAGCCTATCTGCCTTTTGGGGCCTTTACAATGAGCAGTTCTTC
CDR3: CASSLSAFWGLYNEQFF

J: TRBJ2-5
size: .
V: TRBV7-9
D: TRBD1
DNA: TGTGCCAGCAGCTCCCCGCCGGGACAGACGCGCCAAGAGACCCAGTACTTC
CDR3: CASSSPPGQTRQETQYF

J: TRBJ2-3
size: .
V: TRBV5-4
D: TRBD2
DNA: TGTGCCAGCGGTAGCGGGGTCGTGGGCACAGATACGCAGTATTTT
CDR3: CASGSGVVGTDTQYF

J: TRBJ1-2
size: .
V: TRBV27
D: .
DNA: TGTGCCAGCAGTTCCGGCTATGGCTACACCTTC
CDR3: CASSSGYGYTF

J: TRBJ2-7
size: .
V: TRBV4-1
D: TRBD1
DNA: TGCGCCAGCAGCCAAGGGTCGGACAGGGCGACCTACGAGCAGTACTTC
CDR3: CASSQGSDRATYEQYF

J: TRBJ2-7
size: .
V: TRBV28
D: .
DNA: TGTGCCAGCAGTTTGTATCAGGGGGAGCAGTACTTC
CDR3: CASSLYQGEQYF

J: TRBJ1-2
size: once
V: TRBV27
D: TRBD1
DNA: TGTGCCAGCAGTTTAGGGGCTGGGGGACAGGCCTATTCGGGCTACACCTTC
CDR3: CASSLGAGGQAYSGYTF

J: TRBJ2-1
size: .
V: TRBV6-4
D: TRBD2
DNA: TGTGCCAGCAGTGACTCACTAGCGGGGGGGCTGAGTGAGCAGTTCTTC
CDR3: CASSDSLAGGLSEQFF

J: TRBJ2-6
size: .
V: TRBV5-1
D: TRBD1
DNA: TGCGCCAGCAGCCGTGCCAAGACAGGGGAAGGGGCCAACGTCCTGACTTTC
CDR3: CASSRAKTGEGANVLTF